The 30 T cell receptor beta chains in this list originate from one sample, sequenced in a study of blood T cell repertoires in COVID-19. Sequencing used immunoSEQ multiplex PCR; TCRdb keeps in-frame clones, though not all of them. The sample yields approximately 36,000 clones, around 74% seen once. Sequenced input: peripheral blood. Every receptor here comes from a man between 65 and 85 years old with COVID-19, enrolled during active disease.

The CDR3 coding sequence is TGTGCCAGCAGCTTAGCAGCATTAGAGGTAACTGAAGCTTTCTTT. Translated: CASSLAALEVTEAFF. The genes are TRBV7-9 and TRBJ1-1; D uncertain. V was clipped by 0 bases and J by 5 bases, with 13 bases between them. CDR1 is SEHNR, CDR2 FQNEAQ, per germline (reference sequence). The CDR3 covers 15 residues. Together with reference TRBV7-9 and TRBJ1-1, the CDR3 gives the full variable domain: DTGVSQNPRHKITKRGQNVTFRCDPISEHNRLYWYRQTLGQGPEFLTYFQNEAQLEKSRLLSDRFSAERPKGSFSTLEIQRTEQGDSAMYLCASSLAALEVTEAFFGQGTRLTVV.

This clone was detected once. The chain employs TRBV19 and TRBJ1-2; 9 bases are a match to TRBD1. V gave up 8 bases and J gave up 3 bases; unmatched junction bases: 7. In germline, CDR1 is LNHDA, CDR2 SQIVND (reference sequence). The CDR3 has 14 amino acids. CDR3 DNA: TGTGCCAGTGCAGGGACAGGGTGGGACTATGGCTACACCTTC. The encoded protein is CASAGTGWDYGYTF.

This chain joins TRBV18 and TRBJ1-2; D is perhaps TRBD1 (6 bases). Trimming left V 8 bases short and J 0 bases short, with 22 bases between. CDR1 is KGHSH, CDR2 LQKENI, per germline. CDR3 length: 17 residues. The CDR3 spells CASTTNRDRPANYGYTF. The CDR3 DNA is TGTGCCAGCACAACAAACAGGGATCGTCCAGCTAACTATGGCTACACCTTC.

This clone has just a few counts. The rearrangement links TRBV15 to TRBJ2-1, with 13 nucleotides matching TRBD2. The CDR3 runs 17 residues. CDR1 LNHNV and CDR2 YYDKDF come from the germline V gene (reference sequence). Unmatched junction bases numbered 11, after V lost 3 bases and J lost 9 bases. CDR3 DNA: TGTGCCACCAGCAGGGTTGGACTAGCGGGGGCCGGAGGTGAGCAGTTCTTC. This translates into CATSRVGLAGAGGEQFF.

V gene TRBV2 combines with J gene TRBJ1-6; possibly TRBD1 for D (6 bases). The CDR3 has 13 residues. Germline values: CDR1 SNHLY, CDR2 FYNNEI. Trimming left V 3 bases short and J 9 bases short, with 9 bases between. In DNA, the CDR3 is TGTGCCAGCAGTGACAGGGGTGGTTCACCCCTCCACTTT. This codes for CASSDRGGSPLHF. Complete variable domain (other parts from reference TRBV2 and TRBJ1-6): EPEVTQTPSHQVTQMGQEVILRCVPISNHLYFYWYRQILGQKVEFLVSFYNNEISEKSEIFDDQFSVERPDGSNFTLKIRSTKLEDSAMYFCASSDRGGSPLHFGNGTRLTVT.

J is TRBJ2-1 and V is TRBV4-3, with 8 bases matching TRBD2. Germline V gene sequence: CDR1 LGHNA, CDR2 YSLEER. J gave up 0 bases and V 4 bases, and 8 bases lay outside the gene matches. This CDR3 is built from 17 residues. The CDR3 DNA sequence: TGCGCCAGCAGCCCCCGCGGCGGGGGGAACTCCTACAATGAGCAGTTCTTC. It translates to CASSPRGGGNSYNEQFF.

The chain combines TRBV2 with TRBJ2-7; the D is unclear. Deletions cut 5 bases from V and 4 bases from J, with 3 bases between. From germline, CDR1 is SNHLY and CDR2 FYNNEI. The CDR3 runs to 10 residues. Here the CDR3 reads CASSQYEQYF. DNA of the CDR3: TGTGCCAGCAGTCAGTACGAGCAGTACTTC.

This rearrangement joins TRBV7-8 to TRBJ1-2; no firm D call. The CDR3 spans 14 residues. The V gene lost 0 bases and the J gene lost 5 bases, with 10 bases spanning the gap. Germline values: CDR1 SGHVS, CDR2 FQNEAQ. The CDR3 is CASSLAPGTYGYTF. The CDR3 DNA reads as TGTGCCAGCAGCTTAGCCCCAGGAACTTATGGCTACACCTTC.

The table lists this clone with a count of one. CDR3 in DNA: TGTGCCATCAGCCACGATACAGGGCCAAATCAGCCCCAGCATTTT. It yields the protein CAISHDTGPNQPQHF. The chain has TRBV10-3 and TRBJ1-5; D is perhaps TRBD1 (6 bases). V was cut by 6 bases and J by 4 bases, with 16 bases left in between. The CDR3 runs to 15 residues. Germline V gene data show CDR1 as ENHRY and CDR2 as SYGVKD.

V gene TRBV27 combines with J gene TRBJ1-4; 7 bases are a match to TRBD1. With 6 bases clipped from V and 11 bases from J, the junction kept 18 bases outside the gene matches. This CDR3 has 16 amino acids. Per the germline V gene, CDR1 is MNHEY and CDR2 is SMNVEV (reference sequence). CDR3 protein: CASSETGQFPLPKLFF. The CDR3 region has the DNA TGTGCCAGCAGCGAAACGGGACAGTTCCCTTTGCCCAAACTGTTTTTT. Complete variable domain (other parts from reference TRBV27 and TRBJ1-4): EAQVTQNPRYLITVTGKKLTVTCSQNMNHEYMSWYRQDPGLGLRQIYYSMNVEVTDKGDVPEGYKVSRKEKRNFPLILESPSPNQTSLYFCASSETGQFPLPKLFFGSGTQLSVL.

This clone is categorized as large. The CDR3 coding sequence is TGCGCCAGCAGCCTAAGATCAGGCAGGGGCCACGAGCAGTACTTC. Translating it yields CASSLRSGRGHEQYF. J is TRBJ2-7 and V is TRBV4-1; tentative D call: TRBD1 (6 bases). Germline CDR1 MGHRA, CDR2 YSYEKL. The germline V and J ends were trimmed by 4 bases and 5 bases, with 18 bases remaining between them. CDR3 length: 15 amino acids.

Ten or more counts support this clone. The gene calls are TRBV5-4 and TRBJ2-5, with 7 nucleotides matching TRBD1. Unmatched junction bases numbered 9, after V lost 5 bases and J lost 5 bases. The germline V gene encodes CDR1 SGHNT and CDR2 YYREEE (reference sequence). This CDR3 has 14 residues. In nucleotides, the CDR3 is TGTGCCAGCAGGTTACAGGGGACGGGCGAGACCCAGTACTTC. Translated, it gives CASRLQGTGETQYF.

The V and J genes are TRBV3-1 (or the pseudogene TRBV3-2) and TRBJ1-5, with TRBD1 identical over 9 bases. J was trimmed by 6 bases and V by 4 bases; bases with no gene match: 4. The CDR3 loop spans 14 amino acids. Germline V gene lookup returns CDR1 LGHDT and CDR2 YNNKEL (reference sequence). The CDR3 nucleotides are TGTGCCAGCAGCCCCACAGGGGGCAGTCAGCCCCAGCATTTT. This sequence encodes CASSPTGGSQPQHF.

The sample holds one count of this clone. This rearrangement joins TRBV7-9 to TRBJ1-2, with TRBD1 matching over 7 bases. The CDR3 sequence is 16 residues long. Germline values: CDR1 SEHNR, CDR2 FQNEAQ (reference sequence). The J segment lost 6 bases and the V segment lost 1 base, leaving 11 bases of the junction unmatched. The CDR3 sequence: CASSLGRGSVRNGYTF. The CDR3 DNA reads TGTGCCAGCAGCTTAGGCAGGGGGAGTGTTCGGAATGGCTACACCTTC. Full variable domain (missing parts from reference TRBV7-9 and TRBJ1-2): DTGVSQNPRHKITKRGQNVTFRCDPISEHNRLYWYRQTLGQGPEFLTYFQNEAQLEKSRLLSDRFSAERPKGSFSTLEIQRTEQGDSAMYLCASSLGRGSVRNGYTFGSGTRLTVV.

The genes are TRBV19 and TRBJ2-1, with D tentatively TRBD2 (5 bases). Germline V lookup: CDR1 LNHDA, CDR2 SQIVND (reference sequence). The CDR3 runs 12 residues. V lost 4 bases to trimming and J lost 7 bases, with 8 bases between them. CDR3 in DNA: TGTGCCAGTAGTACTACTAGAAATGAGCAGTTCTTC. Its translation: CASSTTRNEQFF.

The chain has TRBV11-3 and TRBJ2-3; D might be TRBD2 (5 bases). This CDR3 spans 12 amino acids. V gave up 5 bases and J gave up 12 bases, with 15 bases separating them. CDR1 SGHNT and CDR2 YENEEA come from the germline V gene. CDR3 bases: TGTGCCAGCAGCCGACGGGGTTTTTCTCAGTATTTT. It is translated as CASSRRGFSQYF.

The CDR3 reads CASSAGGANQETQYF. In DNA form, the CDR3 reads TGTGCCAGCAGCGCCGGTGGGGCGAACCAAGAGACCCAGTACTTC. The V gene is TRBV7-7, the J gene TRBJ2-5; D perhaps matches TRBD1 (5 bases). CDR1 is SSHAT, CDR2 FNYEAQ, per germline (reference sequence). V was clipped by 5 bases and J by 0 bases, with 13 bases between them. CDR3 length: 15 amino acids.

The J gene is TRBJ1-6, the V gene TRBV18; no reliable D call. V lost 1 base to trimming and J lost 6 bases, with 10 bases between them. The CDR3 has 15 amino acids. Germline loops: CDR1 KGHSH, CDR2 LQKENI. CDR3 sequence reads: CASSPRAVSNSPLHF. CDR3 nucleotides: TGTGCCAGCTCACCACGGGCTGTTTCTAATTCACCCCTCCACTTT.

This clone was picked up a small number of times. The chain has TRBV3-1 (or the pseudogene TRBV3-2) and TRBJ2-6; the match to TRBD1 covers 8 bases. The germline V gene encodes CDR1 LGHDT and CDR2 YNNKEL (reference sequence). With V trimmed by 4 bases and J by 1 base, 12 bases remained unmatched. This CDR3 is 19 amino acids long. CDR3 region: CASSPPFWTGRSGANVLTF. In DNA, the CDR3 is TGTGCCAGCAGCCCTCCCTTTTGGACAGGGCGATCTGGGGCCAACGTCCTGACTTTC.

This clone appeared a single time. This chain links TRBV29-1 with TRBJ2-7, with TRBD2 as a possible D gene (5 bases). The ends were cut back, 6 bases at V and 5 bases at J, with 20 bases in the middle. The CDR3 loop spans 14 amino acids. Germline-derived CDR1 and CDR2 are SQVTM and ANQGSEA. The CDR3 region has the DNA TGCAGCGTCCGGGTGGGCCGGGGATCCCACGAGCAGTACTTC. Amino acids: CSVRVGRGSHEQYF.

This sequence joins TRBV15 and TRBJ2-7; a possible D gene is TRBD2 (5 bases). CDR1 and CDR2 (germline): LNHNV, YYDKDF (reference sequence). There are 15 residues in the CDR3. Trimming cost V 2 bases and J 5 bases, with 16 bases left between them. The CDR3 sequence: CATSRPGWRSDEQYF. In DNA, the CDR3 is TGTGCCACCAGCAGACCTGGGTGGAGGAGCGACGAGCAGTACTTC. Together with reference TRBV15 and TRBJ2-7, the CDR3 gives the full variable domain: DAMVIQNPRYQVTQFGKPVTLSCSQTLNHNVMYWYQQKSSQAPKLLFHYYDKDFNNEADTPDNFQSRRPNTSFCFLDIRSPGLGDTAMYLCATSRPGWRSDEQYFGPGTRLTVT.

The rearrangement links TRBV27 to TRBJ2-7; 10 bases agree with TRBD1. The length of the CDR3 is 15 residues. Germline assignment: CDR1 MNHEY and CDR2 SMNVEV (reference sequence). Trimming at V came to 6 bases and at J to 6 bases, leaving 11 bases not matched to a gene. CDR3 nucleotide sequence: TGTGCCAGCAGGTCCGGGGACAGGGGCCCAACCGAGCAGTACTTC. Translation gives CASRSGDRGPTEQYF.

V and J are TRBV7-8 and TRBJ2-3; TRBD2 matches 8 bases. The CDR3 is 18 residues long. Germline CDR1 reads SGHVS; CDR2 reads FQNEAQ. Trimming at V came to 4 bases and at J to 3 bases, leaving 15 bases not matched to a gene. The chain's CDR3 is CASSSHPSGRWRTDTQYF. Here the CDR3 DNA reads TGTGCCAGCAGCTCGCACCCCAGCGGGAGATGGAGAACAGATACGCAGTATTTT.

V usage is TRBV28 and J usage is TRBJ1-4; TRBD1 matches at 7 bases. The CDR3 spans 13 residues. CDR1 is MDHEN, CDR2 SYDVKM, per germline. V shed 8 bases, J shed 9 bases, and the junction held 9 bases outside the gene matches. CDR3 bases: TGTGCCAGCTTTGACAGGGAAGTCAAAAAACTGTTTTTT. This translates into CASFDREVKKLFF.

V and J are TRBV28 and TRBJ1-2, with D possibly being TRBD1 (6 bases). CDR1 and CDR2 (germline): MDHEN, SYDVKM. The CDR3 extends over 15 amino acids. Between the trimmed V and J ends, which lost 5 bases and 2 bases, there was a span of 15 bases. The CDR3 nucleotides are TGTGCCAGCAGTCGATTCAGGGGATCCAACTATGGCTACACCTTC. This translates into CASSRFRGSNYGYTF.

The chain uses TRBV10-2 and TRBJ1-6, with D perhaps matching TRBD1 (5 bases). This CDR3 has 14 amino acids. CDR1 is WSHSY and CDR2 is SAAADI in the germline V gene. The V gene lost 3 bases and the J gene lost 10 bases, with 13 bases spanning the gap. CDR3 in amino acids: CASSDWGIDSPLHF. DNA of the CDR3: TGCGCCAGCAGTGACTGGGGCATTGACTCACCCCTCCACTTT.

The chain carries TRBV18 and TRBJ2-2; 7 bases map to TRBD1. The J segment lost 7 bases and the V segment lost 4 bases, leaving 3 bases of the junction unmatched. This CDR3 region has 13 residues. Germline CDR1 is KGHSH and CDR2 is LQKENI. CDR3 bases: TGTGCCAGCTCACTAGGGACAGTCGGGGAGCTGTTTTTT. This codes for CASSLGTVGELFF.

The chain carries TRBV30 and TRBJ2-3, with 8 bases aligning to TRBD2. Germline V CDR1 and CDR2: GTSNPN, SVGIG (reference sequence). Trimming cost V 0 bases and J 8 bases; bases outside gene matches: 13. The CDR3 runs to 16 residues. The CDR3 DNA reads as TGTGCCTGGAGTGTTGGGGCGGGGGGACCTAGTGGTACGCAGTATTTT. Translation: CAWSVGAGGPSGTQYF.

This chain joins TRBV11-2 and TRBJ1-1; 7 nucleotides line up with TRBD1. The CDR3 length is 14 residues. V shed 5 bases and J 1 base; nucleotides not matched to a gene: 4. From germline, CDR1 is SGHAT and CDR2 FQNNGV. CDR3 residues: CASSTGTANTEAFF. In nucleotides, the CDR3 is TGTGCCAGCAGCACTGGGACAGCGAACACTGAAGCTTTCTTT. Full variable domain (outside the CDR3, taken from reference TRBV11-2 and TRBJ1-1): EAGVAQSPRYKIIEKRQSVAFWCNPISGHATLYWYQQILGQGPKLLIQFQNNGVVDDSQLPKDRFSAERLKGVDSTLKIQPAKLEDSAVYLCASSTGTANTEAFFGQGTRLTVV.

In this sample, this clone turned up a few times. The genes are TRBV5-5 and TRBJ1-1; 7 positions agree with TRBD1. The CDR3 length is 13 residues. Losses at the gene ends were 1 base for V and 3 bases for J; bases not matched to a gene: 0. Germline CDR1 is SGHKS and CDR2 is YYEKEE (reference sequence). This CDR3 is CASSLQGDTEAFF. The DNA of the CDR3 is TGTGCCAGCAGCTTGCAGGGGGACACTGAAGCTTTCTTT.